Below, 22 T cell receptor beta chains from the same sample are listed, as sequenced in a study of T cell repertoires in cytomegalovirus infection. The antigens for these receptors are not known. TCRdb re-called the reads with MiXCR, one entry per CDR3 protein. The repertoire holds 150,000 to 200,000 distinct CDR3 sequences, with roughly 20% as singletons. Sequenced material: CD8+ T cells from cultured PBMCs, taken from culture after CMV antigen stimulation. The receptors derive from a human donor in good health (CMV status not recorded). Some clones in this sample may be carry-over from other donors' samples.

This clonotype was picked up a small number of times. The chain carries TRBV15 and TRBJ1-1, with no clear D. V lost 0 bases to trimming and J lost 5 bases, with 7 bases between them. The CDR3 contains 13 residues. Germline CDR1 reads LNHNV; CDR2 reads YYDKDF (reference sequence). Here the CDR3 reads CATSRDSNTEAFF. The CDR3 DNA follows: TGTGCCACCAGCAGAGATAGTAATACTGAAGCTTTCTTT. The full variable domain, in which reference TRBV15 and TRBJ1-1 provide the parts outside the CDR3, is DAMVIQNPRYQVTQFGKPVTLSCSQTLNHNVMYWYQQKSSQAPKLLFHYYDKDFNNEADTPDNFQSRRPNTSFCFLDIRSPGLGDTAMYLCATSRDSNTEAFFGQGTRLTVV.

This clonotype was seen only a few times. This chain uses TRBV7-2 with TRBJ1-5, with TRBD1 as a possible D gene (6 bases). Trimming cost V 2 bases and J 3 bases, with 17 bases left between them. Germline V gene lookup returns CDR1 SGHTA and CDR2 FQGNSA. This CDR3 has 17 residues. The CDR3 loop is CASSLYREGRYNQPQHF. CDR3 coding DNA: TGTGCCAGCAGCTTATACAGGGAGGGTCGGTACAATCAGCCCCAGCATTTT.

The chain carries TRBV7-9 and TRBJ2-5; 7 bases agree with TRBD2. Trimming removed 0 bases from V and 6 bases from J; junction bases left unmatched: 13. This CDR3 has 17 residues. Germline V CDR1 and CDR2: SEHNR, FQNEAQ (reference sequence). CDR3 nucleotides: TGTGCCAGCAGCTTAGCGCGTGCAGGGCGGACTAGAAAGACCCAGTACTTC. Protein: CASSLARAGRTRKTQYF. The full variable domain, completed using reference TRBV7-9 and TRBJ2-5, is DTGVSQNPRHKITKRGQNVTFRCDPISEHNRLYWYRQTLGQGPEFLTYFQNEAQLEKSRLLSDRFSAERPKGSFSTLEIQRTEQGDSAMYLCASSLARAGRTRKTQYFGPGTRLLVL.

At least ten counts were recorded for this clonotype. The chain carries TRBV30 and TRBJ1-2; D perhaps matches TRBD1 (5 bases). V shed 1 base and J shed 1 base, with 10 bases lying between them. The CDR3 is 14 amino acids. The germline gives CDR1 GTSNPN, CDR2 SVGIG (reference sequence). The DNA of the CDR3 is TGTGCCTGGAGTGCGGGACGGCATAACTATGGCTACACCTTC. As protein: CAWSAGRHNYGYTF.

The chain employs TRBV7-8 and TRBJ2-1; 8 bases align to TRBD2. The ends lost 5 bases at V and 0 bases at J; junction bases unmatched: 18. This CDR3 is 20 amino acids long. Germline values: CDR1 SGHVS, CDR2 FQNEAQ. CDR3 DNA sequence: TGTGCCAGCAGCCTCCTCCCGGGCGGGGGGTCCAGATTCTCCTACAATGAGCAGTTCTTC. Its protein is CASSLLPGGGSRFSYNEQFF.

The chain joins TRBV7-2 to TRBJ2-7; tentative D call: TRBD2 (6 bases). Germline V gene lookup returns CDR1 SGHTA and CDR2 FQGNSA. Trimming removed 1 base at V and 0 bases at J, with 10 bases between. CDR3 length: 15 amino acids. As DNA, the CDR3 is TGTGCCAGCAGCTTAGGACTAGGAAGCTCCTACGAGCAGTACTTC. As protein: CASSLGLGSSYEQYF.

This clonotype was counted between two and nine times. The chain uses TRBV9 and TRBJ2-2, with D uncertain. V was shortened by 3 bases and J by 6 bases, with 12 bases between the two germline ends. The germline gives CDR1 SGDLS, CDR2 YYNGEE. The CDR3 contains 14 residues. The CDR3 loop is CASSEALDPGELFF. DNA for the CDR3: TGTGCCAGCAGCGAGGCCCTAGATCCCGGGGAGCTGTTTTTT. The full variable domain, completed using reference TRBV9 and TRBJ2-2, is DSGVTQTPKHLITATGQRVTLRCSPRSGDLSVYWYQQSLDQGLQFLIQYYNGEERAKGNILERFSAQQFPDLHSELNLSSLELGDSALYFCASSEALDPGELFFGEGSRLTVL.

This clonotype appeared a few times. The CDR3 protein is CASSATSGGPSREQFF. The CDR3 region has the DNA TGTGCCAGCAGCGCTACTAGCGGGGGCCCTTCGAGGGAGCAGTTCTTC. This sequence joins TRBV7-9 and TRBJ2-1; 11 bases are shared with TRBD2. Trimming removed 5 bases from V and 10 bases from J; junction bases left unmatched: 13. The CDR3 contains 16 residues. Per the germline V gene, CDR1 is SEHNR and CDR2 is FQNEAQ (reference sequence).

This chain links TRBV12-3 or TRBV12-4 with TRBJ2-5; 7 bases agree with TRBD1. The CDR3 covers 15 residues. V lost 5 bases, J lost 4 bases, and 10 bases stayed unmatched. The CDR3: CASSTWTGSGETQYF. CDR3 coding DNA: TGTGCCAGCAGTACATGGACAGGTTCGGGAGAGACCCAGTACTTC.

This clonotype was seen a few times. The chain employs TRBV12-3 or TRBV12-4 and TRBJ2-5; TRBD2 matches at 12 bases. The V gene end was trimmed by 3 bases and the J gene end by 4 bases; junction bases not matched to a gene: 0. The CDR3 has 14 amino acids. For the CDR3, the DNA is TGTGCCAGCAGTTTGACTAGCGGGAGAGAGACCCAGTACTTC. Protein: CASSLTSGRETQYF.

The CDR3 region is CASSLAFGSTEAFF. As DNA, the CDR3 is TGTGCCAGCAGCTTAGCGTTCGGGAGCACTGAAGCTTTCTTT. The chain carries TRBV7-9 and TRBJ1-1; D unresolved. The CDR3 totals 14 residues. V lost 0 bases, J lost 4 bases, and 9 bases lay in between. CDR1 is SEHNR and CDR2 is FQNEAQ in the germline V gene (reference sequence). The full variable domain, in which reference TRBV7-9 and TRBJ1-1 provide the parts outside the CDR3, is DTGVSQNPRHKITKRGQNVTFRCDPISEHNRLYWYRQTLGQGPEFLTYFQNEAQLEKSRLLSDRFSAERPKGSFSTLEIQRTEQGDSAMYLCASSLAFGSTEAFFGQGTRLTVV.

The V and J genes are TRBV2 and TRBJ2-7; D possibly corresponds to TRBD2 (6 bases). The CDR3 spans 13 residues. V was pared by 9 bases and J by 6 bases, with 18 bases between. Germline V gives CDR1 SNHLY, CDR2 FYNNEI. CDR3: CARQEGRKGEQYF. CDR3 coding DNA: TGTGCCAGACAGGAGGGGAGGAAGGGCGAGCAGTACTTC.

In this sample, this clonotype turned up a few times. This chain links TRBV4-1 with TRBJ1-3; no clear D gene. Deletions cut 0 bases from V and 2 bases from J, with 11 bases between. The CDR3 totals 16 residues. Germline V gene data show CDR1 as MGHRA and CDR2 as YSYEKL. Written as DNA, the CDR3 is TGCGCCAGCAGCCAAGATCGTGGGGTCACTGGAAACACCATATATTTT. This sequence encodes CASSQDRGVTGNTIYF.

This chain links TRBV4-1 with TRBJ1-2; 9 positions match TRBD1. The trim removed 4 bases at V and 5 bases at J, leaving 8 bases unmatched. Germline V gene lookup returns CDR1 MGHRA and CDR2 YSYEKL. The CDR3 covers 15 residues. In nucleotides, the CDR3 is TGCGCCAGCAGCCCCCAGGACAGGGGAAGGTATGGCTACACCTTC. This gives the protein CASSPQDRGRYGYTF.

This clonotype has only a few counts. V is TRBV7-8 and J is TRBJ1-3; D ambiguous. The CDR3 spans 15 residues. Germline V gene lookup returns CDR1 SGHVS and CDR2 FQNEAQ. The V gene lost 5 bases and the J gene lost 0 bases, with 11 bases spanning the gap. CDR3 sequence reads: CASSLGVSSGNTIYF. CDR3 DNA: TGTGCCAGCAGCCTGGGAGTGAGCTCTGGAAACACCATATATTTT.

This clonotype was seen only a few times. The chain couples TRBV20-1 to TRBJ2-6, with D possibly TRBD2 on 6 matching bases. V lost 0 bases and J lost 4, with 13 bases in between. Per germline, CDR1 DFQATT and CDR2 SNEGSKA (reference sequence). The CDR3 extends over 16 amino acids. CDR3 region: CSARDRAGSGANVLTF. Written as DNA, the CDR3 is TGCAGTGCTAGAGATCGTGCGGGGTCCGGGGCCAACGTCCTGACTTTC.

The sample holds many counts of this clonotype. The chain links TRBV11-2 to TRBJ1-5; no definite D call. V gave up 5 bases and J gave up 5 bases, with 10 bases separating them. Germline CDR1 and CDR2: SGHAT and FQNNGV. This CDR3 region has 13 residues. DNA for the CDR3: TGTGCCAGCAGCCCCACCCCATATCAGCCCCAGCATTTT. This gives the protein CASSPTPYQPQHF. Supplemented by reference TRBV11-2 and TRBJ1-5, the full variable domain reads EAGVAQSPRYKIIEKRQSVAFWCNPISGHATLYWYQQILGQGPKLLIQFQNNGVVDDSQLPKDRFSAERLKGVDSTLKIQPAKLEDSAVYLCASSPTPYQPQHFGDGTRLSIL.

This clonotype was seen a few times. The chain uses TRBV28 and TRBJ2-7, with a tentative D call TRBD1 (6 bases). This CDR3 region has 15 residues. Germline CDR1 is MDHEN and CDR2 is SYDVKM. The ends were cut back, 4 bases at V and 3 bases at J, with 16 bases in the middle. CDR3 coding DNA: TGTGCCAGCAGTTGGGACAAGACAGACTACTACGAGCAGTACTTC. Encoded protein: CASSWDKTDYYEQYF.

J is TRBJ1-6 and V is TRBV7-6; a possible D gene is TRBD1 (5 bases). The V gene lost 0 bases and the J gene lost 9 bases, with 9 bases spanning the gap. The CDR3 contains 14 residues. CDR1 and CDR2 from the germline V gene are SGHVS and FNYEAQ. The CDR3 is CASSLAGDTSPLHF. CDR3 coding DNA: TGTGCCAGCAGCTTAGCAGGGGATACTTCACCCCTCCACTTT.

There are a few counts of this clonotype. The chain couples TRBV10-3 to TRBJ2-7, with 8 bases lining up with TRBD1. V shed 4 bases, J shed 2 bases, and the junction held 10 bases outside the gene matches. The CDR3 spans 16 residues. Germline CDR1 and CDR2: ENHRY and SYGVKD. The CDR3 reads CAISGRIGQGAYEQYF. The CDR3 nucleotides read TGTGCCATCAGTGGGAGGATAGGACAGGGTGCCTACGAGCAGTACTTC.

Many counts were recorded for this clonotype. This chain links TRBV6-1 with TRBJ2-7, with D uncertain. This CDR3 is 13 amino acids long. Germline CDR1 reads MNHNS; CDR2 reads SASEGT. V gave up 5 bases and J gave up 2 bases, with 10 bases separating them. CDR3 nucleotide sequence: TGTGCCAGCAGTCCGGCCTCTCCCTACGAGCAGTACTTC. Translated: CASSPASPYEQYF.

This clonotype was detected ten times or more. The chain couples TRBV7-2 to TRBJ2-3; the match to TRBD2 covers 7 bases. This CDR3 spans 19 amino acids. V dropped 5 bases and J dropped 3; count of bases not matched to a gene: 20. CDR1 is SGHTA and CDR2 is FQGNSA in the germline V gene. The CDR3 reads CASSTDLHSLAKGTDTQYF. CDR3 nucleotides: TGTGCCAGCAGCACAGACCTTCACTCACTAGCGAAAGGAACAGATACGCAGTATTTT.